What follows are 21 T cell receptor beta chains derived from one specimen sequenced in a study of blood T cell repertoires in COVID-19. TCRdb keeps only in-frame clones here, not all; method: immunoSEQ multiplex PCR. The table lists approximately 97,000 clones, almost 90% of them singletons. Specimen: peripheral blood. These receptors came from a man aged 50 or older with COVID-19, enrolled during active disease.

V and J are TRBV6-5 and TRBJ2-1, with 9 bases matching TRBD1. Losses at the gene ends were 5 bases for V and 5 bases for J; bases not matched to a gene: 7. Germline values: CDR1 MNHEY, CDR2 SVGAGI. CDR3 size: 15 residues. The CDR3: CASSNRQGVHNEQFF. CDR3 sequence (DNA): TGTGCCAGCAGTAATCGACAGGGGGTCCACAATGAGCAGTTCTTC.

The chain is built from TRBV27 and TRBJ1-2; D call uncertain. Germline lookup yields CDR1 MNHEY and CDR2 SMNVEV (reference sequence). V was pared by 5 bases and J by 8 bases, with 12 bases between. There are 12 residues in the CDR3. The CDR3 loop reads CASSTAGLGYTF. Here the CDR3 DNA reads TGTGCCAGCAGTACGGCCGGACTGGGCTACACCTTC.

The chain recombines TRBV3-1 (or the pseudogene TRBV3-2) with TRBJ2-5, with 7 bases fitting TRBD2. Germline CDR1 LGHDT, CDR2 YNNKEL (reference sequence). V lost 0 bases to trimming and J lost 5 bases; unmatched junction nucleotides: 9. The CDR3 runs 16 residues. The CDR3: CASSQDPAGRRETQYF. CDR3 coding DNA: TGTGCCAGCAGCCAAGATCCAGCGGGGAGACGGGAGACCCAGTACTTC.

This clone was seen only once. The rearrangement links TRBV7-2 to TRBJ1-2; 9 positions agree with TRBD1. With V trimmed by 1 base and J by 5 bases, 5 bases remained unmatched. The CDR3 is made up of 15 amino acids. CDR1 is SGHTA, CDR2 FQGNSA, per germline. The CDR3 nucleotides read TGTGCCAGCAGCTTAGACGGGACAGGGACATATGGCTACACCTTC. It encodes CASSLDGTGTYGYTF.

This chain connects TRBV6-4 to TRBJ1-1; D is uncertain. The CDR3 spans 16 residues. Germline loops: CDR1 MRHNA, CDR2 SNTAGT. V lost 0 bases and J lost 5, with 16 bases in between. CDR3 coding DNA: TGTGCCAGCAGTGACTCGAAAGATCCGGTTTGGACTGAAGCTTTCTTT. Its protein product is CASSDSKDPVWTEAFF.

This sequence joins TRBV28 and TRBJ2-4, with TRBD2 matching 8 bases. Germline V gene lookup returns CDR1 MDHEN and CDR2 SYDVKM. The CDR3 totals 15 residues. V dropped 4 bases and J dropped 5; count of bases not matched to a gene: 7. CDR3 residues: CASSSSGTRQNIQYF. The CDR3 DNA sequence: TGTGCCAGCAGTTCCTCTGGGACTAGACAAAACATTCAGTACTTC. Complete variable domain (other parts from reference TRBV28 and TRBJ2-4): DVKVTQSSRYLVKRTGEKVFLECVQDMDHENMFWYRQDPGLGLRLIYFSYDVKMKEKGDIPEGYSVSREKKERFSLILESASTNQTSMYLCASSSSGTRQNIQYFGAGTRLSVL.

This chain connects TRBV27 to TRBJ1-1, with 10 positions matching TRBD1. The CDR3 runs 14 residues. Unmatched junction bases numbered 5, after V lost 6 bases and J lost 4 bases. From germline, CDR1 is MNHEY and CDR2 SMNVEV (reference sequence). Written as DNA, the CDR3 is TGTGCCAGCAGGACGACAGGGGGCATCACTGAAGCTTTCTTT. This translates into CASRTTGGITEAFF.

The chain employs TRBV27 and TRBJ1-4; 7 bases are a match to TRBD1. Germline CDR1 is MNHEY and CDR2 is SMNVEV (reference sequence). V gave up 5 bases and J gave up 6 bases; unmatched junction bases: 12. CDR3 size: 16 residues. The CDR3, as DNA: TGTGCCAGCAGTAACAGGGGAGTCGTTTATGATGAAAAACTGTTTTTT. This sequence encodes CASSNRGVVYDEKLFF.

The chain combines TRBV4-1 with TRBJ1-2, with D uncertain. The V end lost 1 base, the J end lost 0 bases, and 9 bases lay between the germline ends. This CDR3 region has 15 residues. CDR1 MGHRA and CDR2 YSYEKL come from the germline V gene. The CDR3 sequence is CASSQGRASNYGYTF. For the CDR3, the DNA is TGCGCCAGCAGCCAAGGGCGGGCTTCTAACTATGGCTACACCTTC.

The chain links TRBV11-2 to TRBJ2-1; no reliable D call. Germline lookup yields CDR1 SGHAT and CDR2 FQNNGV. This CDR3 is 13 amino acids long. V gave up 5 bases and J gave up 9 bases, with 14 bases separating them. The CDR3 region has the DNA TGTGCCAGCAGCCTCGGTGCTCACGCTGAGCAGTTCTTC. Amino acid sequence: CASSLGAHAEQFF.

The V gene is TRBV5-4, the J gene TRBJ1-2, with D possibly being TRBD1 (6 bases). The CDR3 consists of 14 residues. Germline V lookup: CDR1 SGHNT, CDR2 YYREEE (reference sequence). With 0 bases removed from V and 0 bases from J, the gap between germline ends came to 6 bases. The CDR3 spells CASSLGGPNYGYTF. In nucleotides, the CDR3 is TGTGCCAGCAGCTTGGGGGGGCCTAACTATGGCTACACCTTC.

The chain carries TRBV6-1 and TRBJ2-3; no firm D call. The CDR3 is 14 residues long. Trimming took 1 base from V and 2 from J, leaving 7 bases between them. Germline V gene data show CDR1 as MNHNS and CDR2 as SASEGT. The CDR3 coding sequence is TGTGCCAGCAGTGAAGGAAGCCTCACAGATACGCAGTATTTT. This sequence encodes CASSEGSLTDTQYF.

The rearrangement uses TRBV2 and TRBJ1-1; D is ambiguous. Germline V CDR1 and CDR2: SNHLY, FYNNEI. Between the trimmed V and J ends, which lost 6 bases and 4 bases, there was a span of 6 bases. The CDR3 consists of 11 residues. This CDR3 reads CASSLFTEAFF. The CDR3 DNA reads TGTGCCAGCAGCTTATTCACTGAAGCTTTCTTT.

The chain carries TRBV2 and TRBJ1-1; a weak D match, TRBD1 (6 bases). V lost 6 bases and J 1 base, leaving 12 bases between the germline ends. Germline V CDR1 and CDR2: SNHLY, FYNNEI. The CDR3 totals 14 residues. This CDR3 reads CASRATGGNTEAFF. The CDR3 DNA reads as TGTGCCAGCAGGGCGACAGGTGGGAACACTGAAGCTTTCTTT.

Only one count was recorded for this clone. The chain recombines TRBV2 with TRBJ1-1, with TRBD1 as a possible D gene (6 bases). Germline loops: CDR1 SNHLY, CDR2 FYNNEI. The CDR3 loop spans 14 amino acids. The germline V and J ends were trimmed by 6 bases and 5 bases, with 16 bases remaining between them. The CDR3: CASSPQGRQTEAFF. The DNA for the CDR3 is TGTGCCAGCAGCCCACAGGGTCGTCAGACTGAAGCTTTCTTT.

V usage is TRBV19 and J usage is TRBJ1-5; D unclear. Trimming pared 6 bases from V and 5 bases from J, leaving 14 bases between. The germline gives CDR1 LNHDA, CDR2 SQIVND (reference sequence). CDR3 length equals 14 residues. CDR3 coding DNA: TGTGCCAGTAGCCGGACGGGAAATGATCAGCCCCAGCATTTT. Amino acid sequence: CASSRTGNDQPQHF. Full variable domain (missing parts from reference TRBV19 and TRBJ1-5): DGGITQSPKYLFRKEGQNVTLSCEQNLNHDAMYWYRQDPGQGLRLIYYSQIVNDFQKGDIAEGYSVSREKKESFPLTVTSAQKNPTAFYLCASSRTGNDQPQHFGDGTRLSIL.

CDR3 DNA sequence: TGTGCCAGCAGCCAAGCCGGGACAGGGGTTGAAAAACTGTTTTTT. Translated, it gives CASSQAGTGVEKLFF. V usage is TRBV7-9 and J usage is TRBJ1-4, with TRBD1 identical over 10 bases. Germline V gene lookup returns CDR1 SEHNR and CDR2 FQNEAQ (reference sequence). This CDR3 is built from 15 residues. V trimming: 5 bases; J trimming: 7 bases; junction bases outside the gene matches: 7.

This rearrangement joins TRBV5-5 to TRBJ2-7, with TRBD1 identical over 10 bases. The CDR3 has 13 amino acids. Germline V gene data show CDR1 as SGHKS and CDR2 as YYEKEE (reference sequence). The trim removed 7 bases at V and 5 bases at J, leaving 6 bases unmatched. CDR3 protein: CASRDRGRHEQYF. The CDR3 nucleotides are TGTGCCAGCCGGGACAGGGGCCGCCACGAGCAGTACTTC. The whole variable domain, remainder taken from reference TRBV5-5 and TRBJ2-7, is DAGVTQSPTHLIKTRGQQVTLRCSPISGHKSVSWYQQVLGQGPQFIFQYYEKEERGRGNFPDRFSARQFPNYSSELNVNALLLGDSALYLCASRDRGRHEQYFGPGTRLTVT.

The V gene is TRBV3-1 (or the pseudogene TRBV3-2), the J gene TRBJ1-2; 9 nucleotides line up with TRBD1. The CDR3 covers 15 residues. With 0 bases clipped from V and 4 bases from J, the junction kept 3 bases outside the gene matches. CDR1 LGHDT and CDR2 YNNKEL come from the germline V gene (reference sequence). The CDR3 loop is CASSQDLGQGYGYTF. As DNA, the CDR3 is TGTGCCAGCAGCCAAGATTTGGGACAGGGCTATGGCTACACCTTC.

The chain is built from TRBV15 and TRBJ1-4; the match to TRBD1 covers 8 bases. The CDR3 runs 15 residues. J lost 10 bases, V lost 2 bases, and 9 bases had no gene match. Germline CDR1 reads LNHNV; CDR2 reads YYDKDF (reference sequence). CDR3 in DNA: TGTGCCACCAGCAGACTGCAGGGGGCGGTGGTAAAACTGTTTTTT. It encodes CATSRLQGAVVKLFF.

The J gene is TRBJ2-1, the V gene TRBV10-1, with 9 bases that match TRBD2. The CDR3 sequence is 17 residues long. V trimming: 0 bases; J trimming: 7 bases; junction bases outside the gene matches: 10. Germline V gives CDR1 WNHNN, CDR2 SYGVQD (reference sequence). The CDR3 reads CASSESAAGGAENEQFF. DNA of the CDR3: TGCGCCAGCAGTGAGTCGGCGGCGGGGGGGGCCGAGAATGAGCAGTTCTTC.